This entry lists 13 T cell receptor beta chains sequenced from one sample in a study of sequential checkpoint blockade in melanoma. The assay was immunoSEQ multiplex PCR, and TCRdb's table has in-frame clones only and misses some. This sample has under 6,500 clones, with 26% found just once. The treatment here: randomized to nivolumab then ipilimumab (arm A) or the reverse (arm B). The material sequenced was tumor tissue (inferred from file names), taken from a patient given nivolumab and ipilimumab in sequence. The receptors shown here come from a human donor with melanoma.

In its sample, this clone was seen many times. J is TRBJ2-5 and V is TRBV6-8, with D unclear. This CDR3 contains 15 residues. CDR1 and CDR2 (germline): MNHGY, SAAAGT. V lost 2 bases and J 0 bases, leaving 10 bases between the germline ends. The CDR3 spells CASSYIDGYQETQYF. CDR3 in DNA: TGTGCCAGCAGTTACATCGACGGGTACCAAGAGACCCAGTACTTC.

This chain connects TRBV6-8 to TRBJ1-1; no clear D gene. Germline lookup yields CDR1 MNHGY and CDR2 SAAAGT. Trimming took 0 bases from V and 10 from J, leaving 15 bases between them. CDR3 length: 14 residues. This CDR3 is CASSYSPGRGSAFF. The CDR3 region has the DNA TGTGCCAGCAGTTACTCTCCTGGACGCGGCTCAGCTTTCTTT.

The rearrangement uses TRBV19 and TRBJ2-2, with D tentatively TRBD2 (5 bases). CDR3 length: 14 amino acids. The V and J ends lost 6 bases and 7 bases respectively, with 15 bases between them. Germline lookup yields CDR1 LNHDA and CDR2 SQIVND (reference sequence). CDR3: CASSQTGSSGELFF. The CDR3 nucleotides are TGTGCCAGTAGCCAAACGGGGAGTAGCGGGGAGCTGTTTTTT.

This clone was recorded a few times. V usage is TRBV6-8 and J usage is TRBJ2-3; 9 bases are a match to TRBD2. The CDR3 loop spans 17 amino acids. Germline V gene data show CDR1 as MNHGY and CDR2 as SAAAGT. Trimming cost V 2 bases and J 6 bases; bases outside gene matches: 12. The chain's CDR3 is CASSYEPFRTSADTQYF. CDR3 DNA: TGTGCCAGCAGTTACGAGCCTTTCCGGACTAGCGCGGATACGCAGTATTTT.

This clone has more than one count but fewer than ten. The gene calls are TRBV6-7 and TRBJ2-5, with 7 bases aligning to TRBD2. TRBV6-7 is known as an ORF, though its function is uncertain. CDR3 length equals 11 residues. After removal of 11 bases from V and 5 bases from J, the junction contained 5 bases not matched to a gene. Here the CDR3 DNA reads TGTGCCGGGGGGGTCGGGGAGACCCAGTACTTC. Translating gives CAGGVGETQYF.

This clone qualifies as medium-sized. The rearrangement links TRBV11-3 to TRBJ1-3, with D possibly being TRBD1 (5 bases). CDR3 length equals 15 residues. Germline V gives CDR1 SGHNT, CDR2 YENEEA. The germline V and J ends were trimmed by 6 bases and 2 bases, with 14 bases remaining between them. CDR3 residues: CASSRGEGTGNTIYF. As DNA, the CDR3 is TGTGCCAGCAGTCGGGGTGAGGGGACTGGAAACACCATATATTTT.

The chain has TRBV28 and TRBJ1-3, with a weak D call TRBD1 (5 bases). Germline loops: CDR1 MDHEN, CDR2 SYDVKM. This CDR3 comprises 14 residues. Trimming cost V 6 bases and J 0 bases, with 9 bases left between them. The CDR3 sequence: CASSKGYSGNTIYF. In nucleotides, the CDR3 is TGTGCCAGCAGCAAGGGGTACTCTGGAAACACCATATATTTT.

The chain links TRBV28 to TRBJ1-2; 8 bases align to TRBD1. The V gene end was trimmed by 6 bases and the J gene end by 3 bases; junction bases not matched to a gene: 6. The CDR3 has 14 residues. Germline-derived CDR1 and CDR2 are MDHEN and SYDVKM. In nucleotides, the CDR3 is TGTGCCAGCAGGACCCCGACAGGGGACTATGGCTACACCTTC. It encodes CASRTPTGDYGYTF.

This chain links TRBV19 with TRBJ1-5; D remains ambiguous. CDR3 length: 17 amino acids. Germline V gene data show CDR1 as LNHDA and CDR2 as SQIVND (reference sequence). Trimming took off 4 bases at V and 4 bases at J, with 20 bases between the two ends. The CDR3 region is CASSTRSAAQENQPQHF. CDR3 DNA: TGTGCCAGTAGTACAAGATCGGCGGCGCAGGAGAATCAGCCCCAGCATTTT.

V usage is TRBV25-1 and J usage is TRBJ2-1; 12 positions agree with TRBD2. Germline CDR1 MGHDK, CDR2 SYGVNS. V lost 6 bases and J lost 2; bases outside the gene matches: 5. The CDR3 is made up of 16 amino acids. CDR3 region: CASRAASGRAYNEQFF. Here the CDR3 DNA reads TGTGCCAGCAGAGCGGCTAGCGGGAGGGCCTACAATGAGCAGTTCTTC. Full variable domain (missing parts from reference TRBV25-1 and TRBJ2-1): EADIYQTPRYLVIGTGKKITLECSQTMGHDKMYWYQQDPGMELHLIHYSYGVNSTEKGDLSSESTVSRIRTEHFPLTLESARPSHTSQYLCASRAASGRAYNEQFFGPGTRLTVL.

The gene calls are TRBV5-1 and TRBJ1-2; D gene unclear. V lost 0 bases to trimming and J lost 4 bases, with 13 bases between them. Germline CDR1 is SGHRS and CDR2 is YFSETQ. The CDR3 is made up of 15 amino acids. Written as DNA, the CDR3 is TGCGCCAGCAGCTTGGACAGCCGTTCAATCTATGGCTACACCTTC. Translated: CASSLDSRSIYGYTF.

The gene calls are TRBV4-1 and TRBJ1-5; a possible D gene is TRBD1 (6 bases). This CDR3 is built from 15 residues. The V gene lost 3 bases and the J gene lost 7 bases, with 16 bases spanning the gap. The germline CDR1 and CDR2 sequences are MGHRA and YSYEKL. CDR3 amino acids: CASSQPETGGQPQHF. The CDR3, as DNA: TGCGCCAGCAGCCAGCCCGAGACAGGTGGACAGCCCCAGCATTTT.

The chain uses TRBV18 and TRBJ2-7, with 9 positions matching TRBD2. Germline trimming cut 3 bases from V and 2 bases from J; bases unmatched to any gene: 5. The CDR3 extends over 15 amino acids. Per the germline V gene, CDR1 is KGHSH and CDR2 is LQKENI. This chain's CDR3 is CASSPASGTTYEQYF. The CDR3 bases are TGTGCCAGCTCACCGGCTAGCGGGACCACCTACGAGCAGTACTTC.